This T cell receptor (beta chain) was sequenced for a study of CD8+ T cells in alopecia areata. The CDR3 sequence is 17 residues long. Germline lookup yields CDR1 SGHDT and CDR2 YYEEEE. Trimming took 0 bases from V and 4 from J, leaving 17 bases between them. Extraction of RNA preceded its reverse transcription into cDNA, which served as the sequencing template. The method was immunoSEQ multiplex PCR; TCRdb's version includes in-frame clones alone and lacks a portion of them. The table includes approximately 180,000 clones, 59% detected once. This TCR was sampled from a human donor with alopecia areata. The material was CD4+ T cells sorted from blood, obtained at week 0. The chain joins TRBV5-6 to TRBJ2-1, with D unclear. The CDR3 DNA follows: TGTGCCAGCAGCTTGGATTTGACCCACCGACTTTACAATGAGCAGTTCTTC. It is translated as CASSLDLTHRLYNEQFF.